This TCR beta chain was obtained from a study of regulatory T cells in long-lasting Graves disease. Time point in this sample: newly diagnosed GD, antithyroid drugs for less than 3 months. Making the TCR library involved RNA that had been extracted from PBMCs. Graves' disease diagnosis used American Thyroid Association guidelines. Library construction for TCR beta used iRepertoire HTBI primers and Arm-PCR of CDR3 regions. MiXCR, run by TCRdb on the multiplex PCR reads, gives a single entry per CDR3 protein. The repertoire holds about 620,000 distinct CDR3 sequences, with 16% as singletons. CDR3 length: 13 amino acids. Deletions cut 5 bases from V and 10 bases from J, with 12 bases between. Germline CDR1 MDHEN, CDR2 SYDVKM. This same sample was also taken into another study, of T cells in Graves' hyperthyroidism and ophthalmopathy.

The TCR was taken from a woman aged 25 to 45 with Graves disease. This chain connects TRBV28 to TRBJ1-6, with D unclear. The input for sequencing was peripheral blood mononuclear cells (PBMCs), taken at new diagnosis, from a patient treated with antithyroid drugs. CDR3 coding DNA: TGTGCCAGCAGTCGGGTCCGGTCCTCACCCCTCCACTTT. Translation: CASSRVRSSPLHF.